The 20 T cell receptor beta chains in this list originate from one sample, sequenced in a study of a mutant IDH1 vaccine in newly diagnosed glioma. Some clones are missing from TCRdb's copy, which holds only in-frame ones; the method was immunoSEQ multiplex PCR. The table records fewer than 45,000 clones, approximately 90% of them present only once. Their specific antigens are unknown. The time point is: week 23, last vaccination. Each vaccine dose was 300 ug of mutant IDH1 20-mer peptide, with topical imiquimod. The sample was PBMCs, taken from a glioma patient whose treatment included an IDH1 peptide vaccine. The receptors come from a man over 45 with glioma.

The V gene is TRBV9, the J gene TRBJ2-7; D remains ambiguous. V was clipped by 4 bases and J by 6 bases, with 17 bases between them. This CDR3 spans 14 amino acids. Germline loops: CDR1 SGDLS, CDR2 YYNGEE. CDR3 loop: CASSPDGVRSEQYF. The CDR3 DNA follows: TGTGCCAGCAGCCCGGACGGCGTTCGGAGCGAGCAGTACTTC.

This clone was seen a handful of times. This rearrangement joins TRBV4-3 to TRBJ1-3; D gene ambiguous. The CDR3 has 16 amino acids. Trimming took 0 bases from V and 4 from J, leaving 13 bases between them. Germline-derived CDR1 and CDR2 are LGHNA and YSLEER. CDR3 sequence: CASSQERLLRGNTIYF. In nucleotides, the CDR3 is TGCGCCAGCAGCCAAGAGAGGCTCCTTAGGGGAAACACCATATATTTT.

The J gene is TRBJ1-5, the V gene TRBV2; no reliable D call. The CDR3 consists of 15 residues. V was trimmed by 2 bases and J by 0 bases, leaving 8 bases between them. Germline V gene sequence: CDR1 SNHLY, CDR2 FYNNEI. The CDR3 region has the DNA TGTGCCAGCAGTGAATTCGGAAATAGCAATCAGCCCCAGCATTTT. It is translated as CASSEFGNSNQPQHF.

The genes are TRBV19 and TRBJ1-2, with unresolved D. This CDR3 has 16 residues. Germline CDR1 is LNHDA and CDR2 is SQIVND (reference sequence). V dropped 1 base and J dropped 5 bases, with 17 bases sitting between them. The CDR3 DNA is TGTGCCAGTAGTATAGGCGGCCTCACTGGGGTTTATGGCTACACCTTC. Amino acids: CASSIGGLTGVYGYTF.

The rearrangement uses TRBV5-6 and TRBJ2-7; 7 bases line up with TRBD2. V shed 9 bases and J 1 base; nucleotides not matched to a gene: 16. There are 16 residues in the CDR3. Germline V lookup: CDR1 SGHDT, CDR2 YYEEEE. CDR3 sequence: CATQNWGGEGSYEQYF. For the CDR3, the DNA is TGTGCCACCCAGAACTGGGGCGGGGAGGGGTCCTACGAGCAGTACTTC.

V gene TRBV5-1 combines with J gene TRBJ2-5; 12 bases are shared with TRBD2. This CDR3 has 17 amino acids. V trimming: 4 bases; J trimming: 2 bases; junction bases outside the gene matches: 9. Germline assignment: CDR1 SGHRS and CDR2 YFSETQ. The CDR3 nucleotides are TGCGCCAGCAGCCGGACTAGCGGGGCAATTTTACAAGAGACCCAGTACTTC. This gives the protein CASSRTSGAILQETQYF.

The V call is TRBV5-1, the J call TRBJ2-7; possibly TRBD2 for D (6 bases). This CDR3 contains 15 residues. V was cut by 4 bases and J by 3 bases, with 17 bases left in between. In germline, CDR1 is SGHRS, CDR2 YFSETQ. The CDR3 region is CASSPIEGSGYEQYF. CDR3 nucleotide sequence: TGCGCCAGCAGCCCAATAGAGGGTAGCGGCTACGAGCAGTACTTC.

V and J are TRBV5-1 and TRBJ2-5, with 8 bases aligning to TRBD1. CDR1 is SGHRS, CDR2 YFSETQ, per germline. The CDR3 covers 13 residues. V was clipped by 7 bases and J by 4 bases; unmatched bases: 6. CDR3 sequence reads: CASFATGAETQYF. For the CDR3, the DNA is TGCGCCAGCTTTGCGACAGGGGCAGAGACCCAGTACTTC. The full variable domain, completed using reference TRBV5-1 and TRBJ2-5, is KAGVTQTPRYLIKTRGQQVTLSCSPISGHRSVSWYQQTPGQGLQFLFEYFSETQRNKGNFPGRFSGRQFSNSRSEMNVSTLELGDSALYLCASFATGAETQYFGPGTRLLVL.

CDR3 loop: CASSGGTGQDYEQYF. The CDR3 nucleotides are TGCGCCAGCAGCGGAGGGACAGGGCAGGACTACGAGCAGTACTTC. This sequence joins TRBV5-1 and TRBJ2-7; 9 bases match TRBD1. The length of the CDR3 is 15 residues. Unmatched junction bases numbered 8, after V lost 4 bases and J lost 3 bases. Germline lookup yields CDR1 SGHRS and CDR2 YFSETQ.

The genes are TRBV5-5 and TRBJ1-2, with D unclear. Germline V CDR1 and CDR2: SGHKS, YYEKEE (reference sequence). The CDR3 runs to 13 residues. Deletions cut 4 bases from V and 5 bases from J, with 12 bases between. The CDR3 coding sequence is TGTGCCAGCAGCCCCGGGAGTTTGTATGGCTACACCTTC. This translates into CASSPGSLYGYTF.

The chain combines TRBV4-3 with TRBJ1-1, with D tentatively TRBD1 (6 bases). Germline V gene lookup returns CDR1 LGHNA and CDR2 YSLEER. The CDR3 contains 15 residues. Trimming removed 0 bases at V and 5 bases at J, with 13 bases between. DNA for the CDR3: TGCGCCAGCAGCCAAGATTGGCGGGGGCCTACTGAAGCTTTCTTT. It codes for CASSQDWRGPTEAFF.

The chain uses TRBV7-9 and TRBJ2-6; D unclear. There are 15 residues in the CDR3. The V and J ends lost 5 bases and 5 bases respectively, with 13 bases between them. Germline V gene lookup returns CDR1 SEHNR and CDR2 FQNEAQ (reference sequence). The CDR3 reads CASSPLAKRANVLTF. The CDR3 DNA reads TGTGCCAGCAGCCCTCTGGCCAAAAGGGCCAACGTCCTGACTTTC.

The chain links TRBV2 to TRBJ2-1, with D unclear. The germline CDR1 and CDR2 sequences are SNHLY and FYNNEI. The CDR3 has 14 amino acids. V was clipped by 6 bases and J by 0 bases, with 9 bases between them. The CDR3 DNA reads as TGTGCCAGCAGAGAGCGAAACTCCTACAATGAGCAGTTCTTC. Translating it yields CASRERNSYNEQFF.

The rearrangement uses TRBV6-6 and TRBJ2-3; D gene uncertain. V was pared by 7 bases and J by 0 bases, with 11 bases between. The CDR3 spans 14 residues. Germline values: CDR1 MNHNY, CDR2 SVGAGI (reference sequence). The CDR3 is CASILSGSTDTQYF. The CDR3, as DNA: TGTGCCAGCATTCTGTCGGGTAGCACAGATACGCAGTATTTT.

The chain couples TRBV6-5 to TRBJ1-6; no clear D. Trimming removed 6 bases from V and 7 bases from J, with 13 bases in between. The germline CDR1 and CDR2 sequences are MNHEY and SVGAGI. This CDR3 has 14 residues. CDR3 in amino acids: CASSGELGNSPLHF. As DNA, the CDR3 is TGTGCCAGCAGCGGTGAACTAGGGAATTCACCCCTCCACTTT.

This clone has a single count. The genes are TRBV5-1 and TRBJ1-2, with a tentative D call TRBD1 (5 bases). Trimming removed 5 bases from V and 3 bases from J, with 8 bases in between. Germline V gene sequence: CDR1 SGHRS, CDR2 YFSETQ. This CDR3 region has 12 residues. CDR3 amino acids: CASSMGDYGYTF. The CDR3 coding sequence is TGCGCCAGCAGTATGGGGGACTATGGCTACACCTTC.

This clone was counted once. The chain couples TRBV6-5 to TRBJ1-2, with D perhaps matching TRBD1 (5 bases). The CDR3 has 13 amino acids. Germline CDR1 and CDR2: MNHEY and SVGAGI. V lost 8 bases, J lost 4 bases, and 14 bases lay in between. CDR3: CASFKIGAYGYTF. Written as DNA, the CDR3 is TGTGCCAGCTTCAAGATCGGGGCCTATGGCTACACCTTC.

This clone has only one observation. V is TRBV5-6 and J is TRBJ2-1, with D perhaps matching TRBD1 (9 bases). The CDR3 consists of 19 residues. V lost 0 bases to trimming and J lost 6 bases, with 25 bases between them. Per the germline V gene, CDR1 is SGHDT and CDR2 is YYEEEE. In nucleotides, the CDR3 is TGTGCCAGCAGCTTGGTTAGGACAGGGGTGGCGGGAGGCGGCAATGAGCAGTTCTTC. Protein sequence: CASSLVRTGVAGGGNEQFF.

The chain joins TRBV7-3 to TRBJ2-2; D is possibly TRBD2 (6 bases). This CDR3 comprises 15 residues. Trimming cost V 5 bases and J 1 base, with 11 bases left between them. Germline values: CDR1 SGHTA, CDR2 FQGTGA. The chain's CDR3 is CASSQGTQNTGELFF. The CDR3 nucleotides read TGTGCCAGCAGCCAAGGGACTCAGAACACCGGGGAGCTGTTTTTT.

The chain carries TRBV29-1 and TRBJ1-2; tentative D call: TRBD1 (5 bases). V lost 6 bases and J lost 6, with 14 bases in between. This CDR3 is 12 amino acids long. The germline V gene encodes CDR1 SQVTM and CDR2 ANQGSEA. The CDR3 loop reads CSVDSVGNGYTF. DNA of the CDR3: TGCAGCGTCGACAGTGTCGGGAATGGCTACACCTTC.